This T cell receptor beta chain is from a study of CD8 T cells in Susac syndrome. The RNA input was roughly 0.45 to 1 ug, and it was reverse transcribed with random hexamers. From the immunoSEQ multiplex PCR reads, TCRdb called clonotypes with MiXCR, one entry per CDR3 protein. The sample contains 330,000 or so distinct CDR3 sequences, around nine tenths of which appear only once. In blood CD8+ and CD4+ T cells, TCR beta underwent sequencing. The multiple sclerosis control group comprised treatment-naive patients with stable or active relapsing-remitting disease. Germline CDR1 MNHNS, CDR2 SASEGT. Trimming stripped 7 bases from V and 3 bases from J, with 7 bases between. The CDR3 extends over 11 amino acids.

This TCR was sampled from a human donor with multiple sclerosis. The genes are TRBV6-1 and TRBJ2-7; D is unclear. The source material was CD8+ T cells from PBMCs. This chain's CDR3 is CASTGIYEQYF. The DNA of the CDR3 is TGTGCCAGCACGGGCATCTACGAGCAGTACTTC.